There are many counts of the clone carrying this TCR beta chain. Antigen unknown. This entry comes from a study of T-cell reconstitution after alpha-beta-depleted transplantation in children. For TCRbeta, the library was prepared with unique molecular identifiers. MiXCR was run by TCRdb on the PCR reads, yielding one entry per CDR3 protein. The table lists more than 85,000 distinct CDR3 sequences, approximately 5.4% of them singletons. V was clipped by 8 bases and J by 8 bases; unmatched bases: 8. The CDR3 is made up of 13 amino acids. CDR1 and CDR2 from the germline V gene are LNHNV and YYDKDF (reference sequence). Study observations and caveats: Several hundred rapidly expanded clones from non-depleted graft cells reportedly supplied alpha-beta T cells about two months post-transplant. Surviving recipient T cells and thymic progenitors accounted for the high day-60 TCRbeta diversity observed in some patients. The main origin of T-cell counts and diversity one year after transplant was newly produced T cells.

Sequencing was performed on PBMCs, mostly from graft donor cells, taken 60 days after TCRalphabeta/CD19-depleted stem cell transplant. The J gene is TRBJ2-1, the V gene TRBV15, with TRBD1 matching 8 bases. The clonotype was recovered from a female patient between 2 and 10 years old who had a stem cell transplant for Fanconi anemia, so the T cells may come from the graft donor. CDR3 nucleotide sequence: TGTGCCACCGCGTGGCAGGGGGCGTATGAGCAGTTCTTC. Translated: CATAWQGAYEQFF. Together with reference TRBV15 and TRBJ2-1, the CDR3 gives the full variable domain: DAMVIQNPRYQVTQFGKPVTLSCSQTLNHNVMYWYQQKSSQAPKLLFHYYDKDFNNEADTPDNFQSRRPNTSFCFLDIRSPGLGDTAMYLCATAWQGAYEQFFGPGTRLTVL.